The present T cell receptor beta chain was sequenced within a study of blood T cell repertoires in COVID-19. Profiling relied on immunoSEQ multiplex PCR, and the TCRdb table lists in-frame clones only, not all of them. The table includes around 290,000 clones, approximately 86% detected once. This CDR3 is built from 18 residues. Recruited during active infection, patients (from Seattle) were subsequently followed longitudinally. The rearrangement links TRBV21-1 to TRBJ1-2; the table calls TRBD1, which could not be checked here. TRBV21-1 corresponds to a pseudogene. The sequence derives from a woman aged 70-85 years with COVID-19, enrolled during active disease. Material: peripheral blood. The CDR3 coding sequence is TGTGCCAGCAGCAGATCCTACACTGGGGCTGAGTCTAACTATGGCTACACCTTC. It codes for CASSRSYTGAESNYGYTF.